What follows describes a single T cell receptor (beta chain). Its specificity is unknown. The data derive from a study of OX40 agonist ivuxolimab in advanced cancers. Study observations and caveats: In a subset of nonresponders, normalized T-cell clonal expansion was also low.

V lost 0 bases to trimming and J lost 4 bases, with 16 bases between them. CDR3 length equals 17 residues. Germline V gives CDR1 LGHNA, CDR2 YNFKEQ. TCRdb's copy holds only in-frame clones and misses some; the assay was immunoSEQ multiplex PCR. In the table there are about 59,000 clones, approximately 87% of which are singletons. This rearrangement joins TRBV4-2 to TRBJ1-3; D perhaps matches TRBD1 (6 bases). This TCR came from an adult with an advanced solid tumor such as melanoma, head and neck, liver or kidney cancer. The starting material was CD4+ or CD8+ T cells sorted from blood, obtained in a trial of the OX40 agonist ivuxolimab. As DNA, the CDR3 is TGTGCCAGCAGCCAAGAGGGGGGGCCACGGAGGGGAAACACCATATATTTT. Protein: CASSQEGGPRRGNTIYF.